This T cell receptor beta chain was captured in a study of graft-versus-host responses after intestinal transplantation (dated by TCRdb to 2020 to 2023). The study in broad terms: The transplants that recipients received were multivisceral, liver-intestinal, or isolated intestinal. Graft-versus-host and host-versus-graft alloreactive T cell clones were tracked in the graft, circulation and bone marrow after intestinal transplantation using bulk TCR-beta CDR3 sequencing. To identify alloreactive clones, pre-transplant mixed lymphocyte reaction products were sequenced and compared with unstimulated pre-transplant donor and recipient T cells. The cohort enrolled about two dozen intestinal transplant recipients, one of whom was a retransplant, and 3 patients without pretransplant specimens were excluded. Instead of going to the commercial service, samples from a few later patients were sequenced in-house on an Illumina MiSeq and processed with MiXCR. Donor T cell macrochimerism was defined as a peak of at least 4% donor T cells among recipient peripheral blood mononuclear cells. Every recipient was given anti-thymocyte globulin induction, followed by about 3 years of maintenance tacrolimus and steroids.

Library generation was performed with the immunoSEQ multiplex PCR assay. For most patients, genomic DNA was isolated with the Qiagen DNeasy Blood and Tissue Kit and sent frozen to Adaptive Biotechnologies for TCR sequencing. For most patients, genomic DNA was subjected to high-throughput TCR-beta CDR3 sequencing by Adaptive Biotechnologies. In the paper's pipeline: TCR sequencing data were retrieved from Adaptive's ImmunoSEQ software for roughly 20 patients, whereas a few other patients were processed with MiXCR and VDJtools. To correct CD4 versus CD8 sorting errors, sequences present in both subsets at a frequency ratio below 5:1 were removed. CDR3 nucleotide sequences shared by donor and recipient were removed because the origin of these sequences could not be assigned. To count as alloreactive, a clone needed at least 2-fold expansion over unstimulated cells and a minimum CFSE-low frequency of 0.002% (template counts) or 0.001% (read counts). A clone was considered mappable if detected in the sequenced pre-transplant spleen, lymph node, or MLR CFSE-low populations of the donor or recipient. The cumulative frequency of alloreactive clones was calculated as a percentage of all sequences, weighted by copy number. Not all clones reach the TCRdb copy of this immuneACCESS table, which keeps in-frame sequences only. Checked studies attribute under half of the gap to unresolved V genes and leave the rest unexplained. The V and J calls and clone size come from that table; D and trimming were worked out from the DNA. The sample includes about 84,000 clones, with approximately 90% observed a single time. The ten biggest clones cover approximately 0.3% of the sample.

The paper's findings and limits, for the study overall: In the allografts of patients with donor T cell macrochimerism, GvH to HvG T cell clonal ratios were high. Conclusions were limited by the relatively low number and heterogeneity of intestinal transplant patients. GvH clones were found in recipient bone marrow, and some of the GvH clones appeared earlier in ileal mucosa or blood, which is consistent with an intestinal mucosal origin. Early after transplant, peak levels of circulating GvH clones were associated with declines in HvG clones.

Taken from the germline V gene, the CDR1 and CDR2 loops are SGHDT and YYEEEE. Inclusive of the bounding cysteine and phenylalanine, the CDR3 is 16 residues long. The sequence is cut down to CDR3 DNA, 48 bases in frame from base 1. V loses 4 bases of germline sequence and J loses 10 bases, and the interval between the two ends is 24 bases. The time point label here, explained by the study, means: cells obtained before transplantation from donor or recipient. CD3+CD4+ and CD3+CD8+ populations were FACS-sorted from unstimulated pre-transplant donor and recipient cells taken from spleen or lymph nodes. For this clone: Its cognate antigen has yet to be identified. Base quality data are lacking; no much larger clone is found one base away.

The chain is assembled from TRBV5-6 and TRBJ2-1; there is no confident call for the D gene. Source: unstimulated CD4+ T cells sorted from spleen or lymph node cells, taken before transplant. The sequence derives from a human donor who was the organ donor for an intestinal transplant. The DNA reads as follows: TGTGCCAGCAGCCCAATAAGAACGACAAGCCCCAAGGAGCAGTTCTTC. It specifies CASSPIRTTSPKEQFF. Reference TRBV5-6 and TRBJ2-1 proteins supply the regions before and after the CDR3; the full variable domain is: DAGVTQSPTHLIKTRGQQVTLRCSPKSGHDTVSWYQQALGQGPQFIFQYYEEEERQRGNFPDRFSGHQFPNYSSELNVNALLLGDSALYLCASSPIRTTSPKEQFFGPGTRLTVL.